This entry lists 15 T cell receptor beta chains sequenced from one sample in a study of T cell changes during pregnancy in multiple sclerosis. Sequenced by immunoSEQ multiplex PCR; TCRdb stores in-frame clones only, minus some. The profile covers about 20,000 clones, with about nine tenths appearing a single time and roughly 20% taken by the ten largest. Sample: CD8+ T cells from peripheral blood mononuclear cells, taken after pregnancy. All receptors derive from a female donor in good health, enrolled as a control in a pregnancy study.

The chain joins TRBV4-1 to TRBJ2-7, with 9 bases that match TRBD1. This CDR3 comprises 14 residues. Trimming took 1 base from V and 5 from J; bases not matched to a gene: 3. Germline V gene lookup returns CDR1 MGHRA and CDR2 YSYEKL. The CDR3 nucleotides are TGCGCCAGCAGCCAAGCGGGACAGGGAAACGAGCAGTACTTC. It yields the protein CASSQAGQGNEQYF.

The V and J genes are TRBV9 and TRBJ2-7; a weak D match, TRBD2 (6 bases). The CDR3 consists of 15 residues. V dropped 0 bases and J dropped 1 base, with 11 bases sitting between them. Germline CDR1 and CDR2: SGDLS and YYNGEE. The CDR3 loop reads CASSVGFGGSYEQYF. CDR3 bases: TGTGCCAGCAGCGTAGGTTTTGGGGGGTCCTACGAGCAGTACTTC.

To note about this clone: At one of its ends the junction is not consistent with the germline gene, which may arise from a read error. This chain links TRBV18 with TRBJ2-2; a weak D match, TRBD2 (5 bases). Germline V gene data show CDR1 as KGHSH and CDR2 as LQKENI. The CDR3 totals 16 residues. The CDR3 sequence is CASSPARASNPGELFF. The CDR3 coding sequence is TGTGCCAGCTCACCTGCGAGGGCCTCGAACCCCGGGGAGCTGTTTTTT. Full variable domain (remainder filled in from reference TRBV18 and TRBJ2-2): NAGVMQNPRHLVRRRGQEARLRCSPMKGHSHVYWYRQLPEEGLKFMVYLQKENIIDESGMPKERFSAEFPKEGPSILRIQQVVRGDSAAYFCASSPARASNPGELFFGEGSRLTVL.

The chain recombines TRBV6-5 with TRBJ2-7; 7 bases fit TRBD1. CDR3 size: 15 residues. The J segment lost 2 bases and the V segment lost 0 bases, leaving 4 bases of the junction unmatched. Germline CDR1 MNHEY, CDR2 SVGAGI. Here the CDR3 reads CASSYSTQGPYEQYF. The CDR3 DNA reads TGTGCCAGCAGTTACTCGACACAGGGGCCCTACGAGCAGTACTTC.

The CDR3 coding sequence is TGCAGCGTTGAAACTAGCGGGAGCATATATGAGCAGTTCTTC. This codes for CSVETSGSIYEQFF. The genes are TRBV29-1 and TRBJ2-1, with TRBD2 matching 11 bases. The CDR3 loop spans 14 amino acids. Germline values: CDR1 SQVTM, CDR2 ANQGSEA. The V and J ends lost 2 bases and 8 bases, in that order; junction bases with no gene match: 5.

A remark on this clone: Germline is not matched at one junction end, which may reflect a read error. This rearrangement joins TRBV6-5 to TRBJ2-3, with TRBD2 identical over 12 bases. Germline CDR1 reads MNHEY; CDR2 reads SVGAGI. CDR3 length: 13 residues. The CDR3 region is CASSYSLAGGIHF. CDR3 DNA: TGTGCCAGCAGTTACTCGCTAGCGGGGGGGATTCATTTT.

The V gene is TRBV27, the J gene TRBJ1-1; D gene ambiguous. This CDR3 contains 16 residues. The germline gives CDR1 MNHEY, CDR2 SMNVEV (reference sequence). The V end lost 0 bases, the J end lost 0 bases, and 11 bases lay between the germline ends. For the CDR3, the DNA is TGTGCCAGCAGTTTATCGGTGACAACCATGAACACTGAAGCTTTCTTT. Its protein is CASSLSVTTMNTEAFF.

The table lists this clone with a count of one. J is TRBJ2-1 and V is TRBV6-6; the D is unclear. CDR1 is MNHNY, CDR2 SVGAGI, per germline (reference sequence). Trimming removed 0 bases at V and 8 bases at J, with 5 bases between. CDR3 size: 12 residues. Here the CDR3 DNA reads TGTGCCAGCAGTTACTCCCTCTATGAGCAGTTCTTC. Residues: CASSYSLYEQFF.

The V and J genes are TRBV2 and TRBJ1-1, with 7 bases matching TRBD1. Germline CDR1 and CDR2: SNHLY and FYNNEI. The CDR3 loop spans 12 amino acids. J lost 8 bases, V lost 6 bases, and 6 bases had no gene match. The CDR3 DNA sequence: TGTGCCAGCAGCCACCGGGACAGAGAAGCTTTCTTT. Its protein product is CASSHRDREAFF. Using reference TRBV2 and TRBJ1-1 for the parts outside the CDR3, the full variable domain is EPEVTQTPSHQVTQMGQEVILRCVPISNHLYFYWYRQILGQKVEFLVSFYNNEISEKSEIFDDQFSVERPDGSNFTLKIRSTKLEDSAMYFCASSHRDREAFFGQGTRLTVV.

This clone has a handful of counts. Other DNA sequences in this sample translate to the same CDR3. The chain recombines TRBV6-5 with TRBJ2-5; TRBD1 agrees at 11 bases. Germline loops: CDR1 MNHEY, CDR2 SVGAGI. This CDR3 is 15 amino acids long. With V trimmed by 5 bases and J by 4 bases, 6 bases remained unmatched. CDR3 nucleotide sequence: TGTGCCAGCAGTCAAACCGGGACAGGGGGAGAGACCCAGTACTTC. This codes for CASSQTGTGGETQYF.

The J gene is TRBJ1-4, the V gene TRBV13; D is perhaps TRBD1 (6 bases). Trimming shortened V by 5 bases and J by 0 bases, and 19 bases separated the two germline ends. The CDR3 extends over 18 amino acids. The germline V gene encodes CDR1 PRHDT and CDR2 FYEKMQ (reference sequence). The CDR3 here is CASSPFGGRGATNEKLFF. In DNA, the CDR3 is TGTGCCAGCAGCCCCTTCGGGGGGAGGGGGGCAACTAATGAAAAACTGTTTTTT.

The chain recombines TRBV6-1 with TRBJ2-1, with D perhaps matching TRBD2 (5 bases). This CDR3 is built from 12 residues. V lost 11 bases to trimming and J lost 8 bases, with 16 bases between them. The germline V gene encodes CDR1 MNHNS and CDR2 SASEGT. This CDR3 reads CAGWTIGDEQFF. The CDR3 DNA sequence: TGTGCCGGTTGGACCATCGGGGATGAGCAGTTCTTC.

This chain joins TRBV6-6 and TRBJ2-3; 8 bases are a match to TRBD2. The V segment lost 6 bases and the J segment 4 bases; nucleotides outside the gene matches: 6. CDR1 and CDR2 from the germline V gene are MNHNY and SVGAGI (reference sequence). The CDR3 covers 14 residues. Here the CDR3 DNA reads TGTGCCAGCAGCTTGACTAGCGCGGCAGATACGCAGTATTTT. Its translation: CASSLTSAADTQYF.

The chain carries TRBV4-3 and TRBJ1-3, with TRBD1 matching 7 bases. This CDR3 is built from 16 residues. V lost 4 bases to trimming and J lost 0 bases; unmatched junction nucleotides: 6. Germline CDR1 is LGHNA and CDR2 is YSLEER. CDR3 in DNA: TGCGCCAGCAGCCCTTCGACAGGGAGCTCTGGAAACACCATATATTTT. Protein product: CASSPSTGSSGNTIYF.

J is TRBJ2-7 and V is TRBV27; 9 bases align to TRBD1. The V and J ends lost 4 bases and 5 bases, in that order; junction bases with no gene match: 9. CDR1 and CDR2 (germline): MNHEY, SMNVEV (reference sequence). The CDR3 is 15 residues long. This chain's CDR3 is CASSSRTGALDEQYF. The CDR3 DNA is TGTGCCAGCAGTTCACGGACAGGGGCGTTGGACGAGCAGTACTTC.